The present entry profiles one T cell receptor (beta chain) with its context. This entry is derived from a study of blood T cell repertoires in COVID-19. Participants were aged about 18 to 100 years, lived in under 25 US areas, and enrolled virtually. Authors' processing steps: Amplification of reference gene primers was used by the study to estimate nucleated cell counts. Data came from immunoSEQ multiplex PCR; TCRdb stores just in-frame clones and leaves some out. That table supplies the V and J calls and clone size; D and trimming were determined from the DNA. The sample shows 200,000 to 250,000 clones, about 93% of them seen only once. Sequenced: PBMCs or T cells enriched from blood (not recorded which). This receptor was identified in a woman aged 18-30 years who had recovered from COVID-19.

In nucleotides, the CDR3 is TGTGCCAGCATCGAAGGGAGCTCTGGAAACACCATATATTTT. Encoded protein: CASIEGSSGNTIYF. V usage is TRBV28 and J usage is TRBJ1-3; D is ambiguous. This CDR3 is 14 amino acids long. Germline V gene data show CDR1 as MDHEN and CDR2 as SYDVKM. Trimming stripped 7 bases from V and 0 bases from J, with 10 bases between.